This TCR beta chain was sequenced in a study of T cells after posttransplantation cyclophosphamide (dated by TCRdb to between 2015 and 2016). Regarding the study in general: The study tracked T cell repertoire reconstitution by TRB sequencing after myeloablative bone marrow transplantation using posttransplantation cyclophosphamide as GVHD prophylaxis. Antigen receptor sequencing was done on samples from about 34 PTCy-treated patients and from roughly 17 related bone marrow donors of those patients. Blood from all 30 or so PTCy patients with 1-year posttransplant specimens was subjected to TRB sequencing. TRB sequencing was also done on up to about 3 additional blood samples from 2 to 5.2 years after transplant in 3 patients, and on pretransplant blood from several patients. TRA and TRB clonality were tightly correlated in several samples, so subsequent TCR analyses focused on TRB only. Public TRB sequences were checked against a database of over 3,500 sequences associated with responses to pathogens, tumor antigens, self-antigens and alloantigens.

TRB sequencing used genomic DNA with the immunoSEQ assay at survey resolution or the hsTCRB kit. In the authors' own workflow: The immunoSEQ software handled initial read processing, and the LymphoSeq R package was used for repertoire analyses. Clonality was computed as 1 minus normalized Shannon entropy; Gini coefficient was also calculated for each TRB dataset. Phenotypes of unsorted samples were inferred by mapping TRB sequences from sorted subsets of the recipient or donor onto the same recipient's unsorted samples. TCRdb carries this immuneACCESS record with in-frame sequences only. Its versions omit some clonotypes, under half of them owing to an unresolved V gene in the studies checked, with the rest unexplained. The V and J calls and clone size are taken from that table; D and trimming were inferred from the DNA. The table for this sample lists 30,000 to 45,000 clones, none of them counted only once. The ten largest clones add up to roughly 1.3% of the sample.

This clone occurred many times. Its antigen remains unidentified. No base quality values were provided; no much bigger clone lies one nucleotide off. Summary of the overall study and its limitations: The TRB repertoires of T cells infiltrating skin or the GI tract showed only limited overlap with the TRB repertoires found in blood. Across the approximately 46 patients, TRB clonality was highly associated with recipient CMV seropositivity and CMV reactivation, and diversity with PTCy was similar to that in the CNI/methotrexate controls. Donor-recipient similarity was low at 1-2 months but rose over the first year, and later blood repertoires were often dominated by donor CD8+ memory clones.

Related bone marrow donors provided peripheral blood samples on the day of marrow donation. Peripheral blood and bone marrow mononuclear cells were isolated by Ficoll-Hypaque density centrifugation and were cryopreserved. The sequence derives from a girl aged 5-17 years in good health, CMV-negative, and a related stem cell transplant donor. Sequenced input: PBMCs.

CDR3 region: CASSLWGTAQNEKLFF. The sequenced DNA: TGTGCCAGCAGTTTATGGGGGACAGCGCAAAATGAAAAACTGTTTTTT. Recombination joined TRBV28 with TRBJ1-4; 7 junctional bases match TRBD1. V ends up 0 bases short and J 5 bases short, with an unmatched junction base count of 6. CDR1 is given as MDHEN and CDR2 as SYDVKM, both from the germline V gene. The CDR3 runs 16 amino acids, cysteine and phenylalanine included. Only the CDR3 DNA is retained, 48 bases long and in frame from the first base.